This T cell receptor beta chain was profiled in a study of cytomegalovirus exposure and HLA in healthy donors. Study-wide background: Within an early data release were about 90 million unique TCRs drawn from HLA-typed donors.

Germline CDR1 and CDR2: KGHSH and LQKENI. The CDR3 is made up of 14 amino acids. The V and J ends lost 3 bases and 4 bases respectively, with 12 bases between them. It was with 60 Vbeta and 13 Jbeta primers that the PCR ran. Method: immunoSEQ multiplex PCR; TCRdb's copy keeps in-frame clones and lacks some. The table lists 150,000 or so clones, roughly 79% of them singletons. The clonotype comes from a man aged 40-49 years in good health and CMV-seropositive. The sequenced sample was PBMCs. The chain employs TRBV18 and TRBJ1-1; tentative D call: TRBD1 (6 bases). The CDR3 here is CASSPRDTLTEAFF. CDR3 in DNA: TGTGCCAGCTCACCCAGGGACACTCTCACTGAAGCTTTCTTT. Variable domain in full (rest from reference TRBV18 and TRBJ1-1): NAGVMQNPRHLVRRRGQEARLRCSPMKGHSHVYWYRQLPEEGLKFMVYLQKENIIDESGMPKERFSAEFPKEGPSILRIQQVVRGDSAAYFCASSPRDTLTEAFFGQGTRLTVV.